This T cell receptor beta chain was retrieved from a study of blood T cell repertoires in COVID-19. Overall study: The samples span acute and convalescent COVID-19 from the United States, Italy and Spain. Sample material is recorded as cDNA or gDNA derived from T cells, B-cell-depleted T cells, or PBMCs.

In the authors' methods: Reference gene primer amplification gave nucleated cell count estimates. Sequenced by immunoSEQ multiplex PCR; TCRdb stores in-frame clones only, minus some. That table is the source of V, J and clone size, and D and trimming were worked out from the DNA. Among 150,000 to 200,000 clones listed, just over 85% were seen once. Germline loops: CDR1 LGHDT, CDR2 YNNKEL (reference sequence). This CDR3 has 16 residues. V lost 0 bases and J 0 bases, leaving 8 bases between the germline ends. The chain employs TRBV3-1 (or the pseudogene TRBV3-2) and TRBJ2-2; no clear D gene. The sample consisted of peripheral blood. The clonotype originates from a man aged 45-65 years with active or convalescent COVID-19. The CDR3 sequence: CASSQDSFPNTGELFF. CDR3 coding DNA: TGTGCCAGCAGCCAAGATAGCTTTCCGAACACCGGGGAGCTGTTTTTT.